This T cell receptor (beta chain) was retrieved from a study of cytomegalovirus exposure and HLA in healthy donors. V was pared by 2 bases and J by 7 bases, with 14 bases of the junction left unmatched. Germline assignment: CDR1 SGHTA and CDR2 FQGNSA. This CDR3 comprises 17 residues. This clone showed up just once. Vbeta (60) and Jbeta (13) primers were used in the PCR. Sequencing was performed with immunoSEQ multiplex PCR; in TCRdb, only in-frame clones are kept and a portion is missing. This sample yields some 190,000 clones, of which roughly four fifths are seen a single time; around 1.5% belongs to the top ten.

Material: PBMCs. V gene TRBV7-2 combines with J gene TRBJ1-2; 9 bases are shared with TRBD1. This clonotype was obtained from a man younger than 35 in good health and CMV-seronegative. CDR3 in amino acids: CASSLSFVRDREGGYTF. In nucleotides, the CDR3 is TGTGCCAGCAGCTTATCATTTGTTCGGGACAGGGAGGGTGGCTACACCTTC.